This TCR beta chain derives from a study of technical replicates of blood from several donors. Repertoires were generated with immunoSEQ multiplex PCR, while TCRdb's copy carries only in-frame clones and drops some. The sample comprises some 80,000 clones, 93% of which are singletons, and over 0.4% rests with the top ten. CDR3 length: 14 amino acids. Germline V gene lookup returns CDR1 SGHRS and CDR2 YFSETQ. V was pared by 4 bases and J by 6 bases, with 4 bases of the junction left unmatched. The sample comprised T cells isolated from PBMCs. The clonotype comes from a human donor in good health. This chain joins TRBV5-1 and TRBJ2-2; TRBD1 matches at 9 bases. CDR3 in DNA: TGCGCCAGCAGCCGGGACAGGGAGTCCGGGGAGCTGTTTTTT. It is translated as CASSRDRESGELFF.